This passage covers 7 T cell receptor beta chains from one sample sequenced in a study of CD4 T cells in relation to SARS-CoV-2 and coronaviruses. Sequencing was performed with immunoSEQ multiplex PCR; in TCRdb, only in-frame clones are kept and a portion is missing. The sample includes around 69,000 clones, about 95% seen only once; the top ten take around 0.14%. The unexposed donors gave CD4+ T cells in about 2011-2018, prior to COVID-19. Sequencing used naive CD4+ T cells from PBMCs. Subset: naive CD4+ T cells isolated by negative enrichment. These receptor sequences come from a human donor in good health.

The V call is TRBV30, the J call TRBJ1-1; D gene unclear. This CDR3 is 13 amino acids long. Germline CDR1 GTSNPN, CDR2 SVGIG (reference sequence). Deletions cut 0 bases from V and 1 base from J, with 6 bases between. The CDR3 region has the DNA TGTGCCTGGAGTGTAGGGCAGAACACTGAAGCTTTCTTT. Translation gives CAWSVGQNTEAFF.

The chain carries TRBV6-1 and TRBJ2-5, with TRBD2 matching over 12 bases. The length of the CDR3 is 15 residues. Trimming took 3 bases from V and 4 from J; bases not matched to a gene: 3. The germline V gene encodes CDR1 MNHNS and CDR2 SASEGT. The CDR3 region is CASSDLAGGRETQYF. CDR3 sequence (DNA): TGTGCCAGCAGTGACCTAGCGGGAGGGCGAGAGACCCAGTACTTC.

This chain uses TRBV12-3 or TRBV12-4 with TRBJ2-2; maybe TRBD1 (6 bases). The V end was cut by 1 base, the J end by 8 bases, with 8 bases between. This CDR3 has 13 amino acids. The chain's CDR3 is CASSLDRVGELFF. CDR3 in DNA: TGTGCCAGCAGTTTAGACAGGGTTGGGGAGCTGTTTTTT.

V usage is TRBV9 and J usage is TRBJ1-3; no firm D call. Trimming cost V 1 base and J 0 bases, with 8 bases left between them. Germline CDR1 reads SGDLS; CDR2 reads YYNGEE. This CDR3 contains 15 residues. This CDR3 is CASSVQESSGNTIYF. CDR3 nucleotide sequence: TGTGCCAGCAGCGTACAGGAGAGCTCTGGAAACACCATATATTTT.

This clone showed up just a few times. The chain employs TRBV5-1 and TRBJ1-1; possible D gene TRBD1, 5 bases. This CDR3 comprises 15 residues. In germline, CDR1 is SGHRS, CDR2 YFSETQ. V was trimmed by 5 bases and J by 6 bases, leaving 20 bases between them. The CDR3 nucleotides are TGCGCCAGCAGTTTGCAACTCGGGACGTCCTCTGAAGCTTTCTTT. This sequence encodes CASSLQLGTSSEAFF.

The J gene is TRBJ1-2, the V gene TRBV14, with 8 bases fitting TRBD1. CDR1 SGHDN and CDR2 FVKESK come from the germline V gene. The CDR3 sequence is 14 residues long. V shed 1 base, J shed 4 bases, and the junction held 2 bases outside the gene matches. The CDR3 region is CASSQGGTGYGYTF. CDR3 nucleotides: TGTGCCAGCAGCCAAGGGGGGACAGGCTATGGCTACACCTTC.

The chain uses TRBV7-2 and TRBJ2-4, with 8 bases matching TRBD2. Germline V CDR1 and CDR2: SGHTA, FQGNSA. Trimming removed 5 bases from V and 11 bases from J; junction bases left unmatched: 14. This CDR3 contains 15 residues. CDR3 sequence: CASSQIAGSEKVQYF. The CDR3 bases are TGTGCCAGCAGCCAAATAGCGGGATCTGAAAAGGTTCAGTACTTC. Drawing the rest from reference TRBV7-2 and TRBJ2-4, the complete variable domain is GAGVSQSPSNKVTEKGKDVELRCDPISGHTALYWYRQSLGQGLEFLIYFQGNSAPDKSGLPSDRFSAERTGGSVSTLTIQRTQQEDSAVYLCASSQIAGSEKVQYFGAGTRLSVL.